This T cell receptor (beta chain) was sequenced during a study of OX40 agonist ivuxolimab in advanced cancers. The protocol was immunoSEQ multiplex PCR, while the TCRdb copy is restricted to in-frame clones and leaves out a portion. The sample contains 20,000 to 25,000 clones, about 83% of which appear only once. This clone rates as medium-sized. Its antigen is as yet unknown. Regarding the study as a whole: By week 6 at 0.1 to 3.0 mg/kg, blood CD4+ and CD8+ T cells had expanded clonally.

This CDR3 contains 14 residues. The ends were cut back, 1 base at V and 3 bases at J, with 10 bases in the middle. The germline CDR1 and CDR2 sequences are SGHVS and FNYEAQ. This clonotype was sampled from an adult with an advanced solid tumor such as melanoma, head and neck, liver or kidney cancer. The chain couples TRBV7-6 to TRBJ2-7, with D perhaps assigned TRBD1 or TRBD2 (6 bases each). Sequencing was performed on CD4+ or CD8+ T cells sorted from blood, taken in a trial of the OX40 agonist ivuxolimab. CDR3 region: CASSLGRGLYEQYF. The CDR3 coding sequence is TGTGCCAGCAGCTTAGGCAGGGGACTCTACGAGCAGTACTTC.